This TCR beta chain was captured in a study of identical twins. The CDR3 runs to 15 residues. The ends lost 3 bases at V and 5 bases at J; junction bases unmatched: 6. Per the germline V gene, CDR1 is SNHLY and CDR2 is FYNNEI. Study results and limitations: Where out-of-frame alpha sequences were twin-shared, they showed excess low generation probability.

To note about this clonotype: What it binds is not known.

TCRdb reprocessed the 5' RACE reads with MiXCR, giving one entry per CDR3 protein. The sample carries some 1,700,000 distinct CDR3 sequences, 32% recorded once. The sequence was obtained from a newborn girl in good health. Sequencing input: cord blood. V is TRBV2 and J is TRBJ1-2; 10 positions match TRBD1. CDR3 loop: CASSDRDRGSYGYTF. In DNA form, the CDR3 reads TGTGCCAGCAGTGACCGGGACAGGGGCTCGTATGGCTACACCTTC. The variable domain in full, with the rest retrieved from reference TRBV2 and TRBJ1-2, is EPEVTQTPSHQVTQMGQEVILRCVPISNHLYFYWYRQILGQKVEFLVSFYNNEISEKSEIFDDQFSVERPDGSNFTLKIRSTKLEDSAMYFCASSDRDRGSYGYTFGSGTRLTVV.